This T cell receptor (beta chain) was sequenced during a study of blood T cell repertoires in COVID-19. The overall study: Both acute and convalescent COVID-19 samples were obtained from the United States, Italy and Spain.

Here immunoSEQ multiplex PCR was the method, and the copy in TCRdb shows in-frame clones only, minus some. The table includes fewer than 600,000 clones, 85% to 90% detected once. The CDR3 consists of 15 residues. CDR1 is MNHEY, CDR2 SVGAGI, per germline. The ends were cut back, 0 bases at V and 1 base at J, with 7 bases in the middle. Participant-given clinical history determined each cohort assignment. The sequence came from a woman aged 40-49 years who had recovered from COVID-19. Sequencing used PBMCs or T cells enriched from blood (not recorded which). The chain carries TRBV6-5 and TRBJ1-5; D not certain. DNA for the CDR3: TGTGCCAGCAGTTACTCGGGAGTCAGCAATCAGCCCCAGCATTTT. Amino acids: CASSYSGVSNQPQHF.